This TCR beta chain was found in a study of CD8+ T cells in alopecia areata. cDNA serving as the sequencing template came from extracted, reverse transcribed RNA. Clones were sequenced by immunoSEQ multiplex PCR, and TCRdb holds only the in-frame ones, with some missing. Found here are about 150,000 clones, roughly 64% of them singletons; the top ten hold 5% to 7.5%. There are 15 residues in the CDR3. V lost 6 bases and J lost 1; bases outside the gene matches: 7. The germline V gene has CDR1 ENHRY and CDR2 SYGVKD. The sample consisted of CD4+ T cells sorted from blood, taken at week 0. The clonotype was recovered from a human donor with alopecia areata. The chain is built from TRBV10-3 and TRBJ2-7; TRBD1 matches at 9 bases. For the CDR3, the DNA is TGTGCCATCAGGCAAGGGACAGGGATATCCTACGAGCAGTACTTC. It translates to CAIRQGTGISYEQYF.